This is a list of T cell receptor beta chains from one sample in a study of cytomegalovirus exposure and HLA in healthy donors. Sequenced by immunoSEQ multiplex PCR; TCRdb stores in-frame clones only, minus some. The sample includes 50,000 or so clones, about 50% of them seen just once. Sequenced sample: PBMCs. Receptor source: a human donor in good health. CDR3s include the opening cysteine and the closing phenylalanine or tryptophan.

J gene	V gene	CDR3 protein
TRBJ1-1	TRBV6-5	CASNKDRASTEAFF
TRBJ2-1	TRBV4-2	CASSHSGGGYNEQFF
.	TRBV5-1	CASRTGDPHEQYF
TRBJ1-1	TRBV2	CASRPEQGRTEAFF
TRBJ1-2	TRBV7-9	CASSLLEKPTNYGYTF
TRBJ2-5	TRBV10-2	CASSRGEQETQYF
TRBJ2-2	TRBV7-3	CASSLTGGAGELFF
TRBJ2-7	TRBV27	CASSLGRGPYEQYF
TRBJ1-5	TRBV7-9	CASSSNRDSNQPQHF
TRBJ2-3	TRBV5-1	CASRRTLASTDTQYF
TRBJ2-3	TRBV10-1	CASSPLAGGADTQYF
TRBJ2-1	TRBV7-8	CASSSHSGGWENEQFF
TRBJ2-7	TRBV18	CASSPRITGGPYEQYF
TRBJ1-6	TRBV5-6	CASSLVAKENSPLHF
TRBJ1-1	TRBV6-5	CASRGANTEAFF
TRBJ1-4	TRBV7-9	CASSLAAGSEKLFF
TRBJ1-4	TRBV4-3	CASSQDGSNEKLFF
TRBJ1-1	TRBV10-3	CAISESTGLDTEAFF
.	TRBV6-1	CATDDRDNEQFF
TRBJ1-3	TRBV6-5	CASSYSLQGENTIYF
TRBJ1-1	TRBV7-9	CASSLGAGAKTEAFF
TRBJ2-1	TRBV9	CASSVVTGGYNEQFF
TRBJ2-7	TRBV14	CASSRDRVRYEQYF
TRBJ2-2	TRBV19	CASTLGSTNTGELFF
TRBJ1-5	TRBV27	CASSLGQGNQPQHF
TRBJ1-2	TRBV5-1	CASSRLGQGAYGYTF
TRBJ1-1	TRBV6-5	CASSYLLGGNTEAFF
TRBJ2-3	TRBV2	CASGGVTQYF
TRBJ1-1	TRBV19	CASSVQGGGTEAFF
TRBJ1-1	TRBV27	CASSLAADRLNTEAFF
TRBJ1-2	TRBV6-6	CASSYSGGGDGYTF
TRBJ2-3	TRBV5-4	CASSLTSASTDTQYF
TRBJ1-6	TRBV4-3	CASSQGGGQGRYNSPLHF
TRBJ2-7	TRBV6-5	CASSYPGSSTLYEQYF
TRBJ1-5	TRBV11-2	CASSLAGAPQHF
TRBJ2-4	TRBV23-1	CASSPLLAKNIQYF
TRBJ2-1	TRBV10-2	CASSDWGGNEQFF
TRBJ1-2	TRBV5-4	CASSLKGQGIYGYTF
TRBJ1-2	TRBV7-9	CASSRPGQNYGYTF
TRBJ1-5	TRBV2	CASSAGLRGAGQPQHF
TRBJ2-7	TRBV5-1	CASSPAAGGTYEQYF
TRBJ1-1	TRBV10-2	CASSEWGGDTEAFF
TRBJ1-1	TRBV6-6	CASSQQGSRAAFF
TRBJ1-2	TRBV2	CASRQGAVDGYTF
TRBJ1-1	TRBV19	CASSIGPWTGPNTEAFF
TRBJ1-2	TRBV30	CACDRTAIYGYTF
TRBJ1-2	TRBV6-4	CASSDSRDRGFFRGYTF
TRBJ2-5	TRBV9	CASSGHSPGLETQYF
TRBJ1-1	TRBV5-4	CASSLLGNTEAFF
TRBJ1-4	TRBV30	CAWKTLREGEKLFF
TRBJ2-7	TRBV19	CASNGGQGENEQYF